The sequence of this T cell receptor beta chain was determined in a study of blood T cell repertoires in COVID-19 (dated by TCRdb to about 2020). Context from the whole study: Samples covering the acute and convalescent phases of COVID-19 were provided by collaborators in the United States, Italy and Spain. The material from the prospective study consisted of cDNA or gDNA derived from T cells, B-cell-depleted T cells, or PBMCs. The dataset comprised deeply sampled blood TCRbeta repertoires from subjects exposed to, actively infected with, or recovered from COVID-19. A freely available public database, intended as a resource for researchers studying the immune response to SARS-CoV-2, is where the repertoires were released. The samples were drawn from the first 160 participants of the ongoing ImmuneRACE study and from 1,254 subjects provided by 6 global collaborators. Sample metadata almost always included a de-identified subject ID, COVID-19 status, age in years and sex. Where available, HLA class I and class II types were taken from metadata supplied by the sample provider and were not determined by assay-based typing.

Details on this clone: It lacks a known antigen. There are no base qualities to consult, and no much larger clone falls within one base.

The paper as a whole reports these results and caveats: Clinical and demographic metadata were provided uncurated, with the amount varying by source and participant.

Whole blood was collected in K2EDTA tubes by collaborating institutions according to the institutions' own protocols. Collaborator samples were shipped for TCRbeta analysis as frozen whole blood, isolated PBMCs, or DNA extracted from either sample type. The germline V gene provides CDR1 SGDLS and CDR2 YYNGEE. The CDR3, cysteine through phenylalanine, is 13 amino acids long. The kept DNA is CDR3 alone, 39 bases in frame from the first base. Trimming costs V 2 bases and J 1 base, and their ends lie 6 bases apart. TCRbeta CDR3 regions were amplified from genomic DNA using the immunoSEQ Assay, a bias-controlled multiplex PCR. Turning to the authors' computational methods: Within the assay, amplification of reference gene primers was used to estimate how many nucleated cells each sample contained. To quantify the absolute abundance of each unique TCRbeta CDR3 rearrangement, sequence reads were collapsed and filtered. For each sample, productive Simpson clonality was calculated by taking the square root of Simpson's diversity index across productive rearrangements. The table comes from immuneACCESS by way of TCRdb, which keeps in-frame sequences with V and J called. Part of the clones is missing from these tables; in studies checked, under half for an unresolved V gene and the rest for unknown reasons. The D gene and trimming were derived from the DNA, and the V and J assignments and clone size from that table. Here the sample has 89,000 or so clones; 90% to 95% occur a single time. The ten largest clonotypes hold about 4.1% of the sample.

The sequence was obtained from a human donor with active COVID-19. The donor label of this sample is uncertain. Recombination linked TRBV9 to TRBJ1-1; there is no confident call for the D gene. The sequenced sample consisted of peripheral blood. The CDR3 region reads CASSVRRNTEAFF. At the DNA level, the sequence is TGTGCCAGCAGCGTCAGGCGGAACACTGAAGCTTTCTTT.